This T cell receptor (beta chain) was sequenced for a study of cytomegalovirus exposure and HLA in healthy donors. Study-wide background: An early data release held some 85 million unique TCRs from HLA-typed donors. Whole-study results and caveats: When analyzed later, a missense DCLRE1C variant was found to be linked to TCR beta V- and J-gene trimming.

The PCR used 60 Vbeta and 13 Jbeta primers. Repertoires were generated with immunoSEQ multiplex PCR, while TCRdb's copy carries only in-frame clones and drops some. Of over 200,000 clones in the sample, 85% to 90% were seen once. The CDR3 is 15 amino acids. Between the trimmed V and J ends, which lost 8 bases and 4 bases, there was a span of 17 bases. From germline, CDR1 is SNHLY and CDR2 FYNNEI. Of note for this clone: Its antigen remains unknown.

The chain uses TRBV2 and TRBJ2-2; weak D call: TRBD1 (6 bases). Sequenced: PBMCs. This clonotype was obtained from a human donor in good health. CDR3 amino acids: CASQGVRGSTGELFF. The CDR3 coding sequence is TGTGCCAGCCAAGGAGTCAGGGGAAGCACCGGGGAGCTGTTTTTT. Looking up the rest from reference TRBV2 and TRBJ2-2 gives the full variable domain: EPEVTQTPSHQVTQMGQEVILRCVPISNHLYFYWYRQILGQKVEFLVSFYNNEISEKSEIFDDQFSVERPDGSNFTLKIRSTKLEDSAMYFCASQGVRGSTGELFFGEGSRLTVL.